The rows below give T cell receptor beta chains drawn from one sample of a study of memory B cells and T cells in multiple sclerosis. Clones were read by immunoSEQ multiplex PCR, and TCRdb kept only the in-frame ones, dropping some. The sample has about 42,000 clones, around 80% seen once. Antigen specificity for these receptors is unknown. Sequencing was carried out using PBMCs from blood kept in culture. All receptors come from a human donor with multiple sclerosis. Both conserved end residues are part of each CDR3. D genes are given only for firm matches. Some rows mark clone size as missing; the rest say once, few, many or name a class of expanded clone.

j_gene: TRBJ2-6
abundance: NA
v_gene: TRBV10-3
d_gene: TRBD1
CDR3aa: CAISESPGQTLDLGANVLTF
CDR3nt: TGTGCCATCAGTGAGTCTCCGGGACAGACCCTTGACCTAGGGGCCAACGTCCTGACTTTC

j_gene: TRBJ2-1
abundance: once
v_gene: TRBV30
d_gene: NA
CDR3aa: CAWSRGSSYNEQFF
CDR3nt: TGTGCCTGGAGTAGGGGGAGCTCCTACAATGAGCAGTTCTTC

j_gene: TRBJ2-7
abundance: NA
v_gene: TRBV5-1
d_gene: NA
CDR3aa: CASSSTRGAYHEQYF
CDR3nt: TGCGCCAGCAGCAGCACCAGGGGCGCCTACCACGAGCAGTACTTC

j_gene: TRBJ2-3
abundance: NA
v_gene: TRBV19
d_gene: NA
CDR3aa: CASSGLGDTQYF
CDR3nt: TGTGCCAGTAGCGGCCTCGGCGATACGCAGTATTTT

j_gene: TRBJ1-2
abundance: once
v_gene: TRBV28
d_gene: NA
CDR3aa: CASSLTRVGEGYTF
CDR3nt: TGTGCCAGCAGTTTAACGCGGGTAGGGGAAGGCTACACCTTC

j_gene: TRBJ2-7
abundance: NA
v_gene: TRBV7-8
d_gene: TRBD1
CDR3aa: CASSPGTGGREQYF
CDR3nt: TGTGCCAGCAGCCCCGGGACAGGGGGTCGCGAGCAGTACTTC

j_gene: TRBJ1-2
abundance: once
v_gene: TRBV27
d_gene: TRBD1
CDR3aa: CASSFLTGGGHYGYTF
CDR3nt: TGTGCCAGCAGTTTCTTGACAGGGGGCGGGCACTATGGCTACACCTTC

j_gene: TRBJ2-4
abundance: NA
v_gene: TRBV6-1
d_gene: NA
CDR3aa: CASSEPVLNIQYF
CDR3nt: TGTGCCAGCAGTGAGCCGGTACTAAACATTCAGTACTTC

j_gene: TRBJ1-3
abundance: NA
v_gene: TRBV7-2
d_gene: TRBD1
CDR3aa: CASSFASGGPGNTIYF
CDR3nt: TGTGCCAGCAGCTTTGCCTCAGGGGGGCCTGGAAACACCATATATTTT

j_gene: TRBJ2-1
abundance: NA
v_gene: TRBV4-2
d_gene: TRBD2
CDR3aa: CASSQAGGGAYNEQFF
CDR3nt: TGTGCCAGCAGCCAAGCTGGGGGGGGAGCATACAATGAGCAGTTCTTC

j_gene: TRBJ1-3
abundance: few
v_gene: TRBV5-6
d_gene: NA
CDR3aa: CASSDDPVSGNTIYF
CDR3nt: TGTGCCAGCAGCGACGACCCAGTCTCGGGAAACACCATATATTTT

j_gene: TRBJ1-1
abundance: NA
v_gene: TRBV5-1
d_gene: NA
CDR3aa: CASSLRDEATEAFF
CDR3nt: TGCGCCAGCAGCTTAAGGGATGAGGCCACTGAAGCTTTCTTT

j_gene: TRBJ1-1
abundance: NA
v_gene: TRBV6-5
d_gene: NA
CDR3aa: CASSYSPPGTEAFF
CDR3nt: TGTGCCAGCAGTTACTCCCCACCCGGGACTGAAGCTTTCTTT

j_gene: TRBJ1-6
abundance: NA
v_gene: TRBV11-2
d_gene: NA
CDR3aa: CASSFRTGNSPLHF
CDR3nt: TGTGCCAGCAGCTTTAGAACAGGGAATTCACCCCTCCACTTT

j_gene: TRBJ1-5
abundance: NA
v_gene: TRBV7-2
d_gene: TRBD1
CDR3aa: CASSLDRGAGQPQHF
CDR3nt: TGTGCCAGCAGCCTCGACAGGGGAGCTGGACAGCCCCAGCATTTT

j_gene: TRBJ1-4
abundance: NA
v_gene: TRBV18
d_gene: TRBD1
CDR3aa: CASSPRQGPYEKLFF
CDR3nt: TGTGCCAGCTCACCTCGACAGGGTCCCTATGAAAAACTGTTTTTT

j_gene: TRBJ2-5
abundance: NA
v_gene: TRBV6-5
d_gene: NA
CDR3aa: CASSLFQGKETQYF
CDR3nt: TGTGCCAGCAGCCTCTTCCAGGGGAAAGAGACCCAGTACTTC

j_gene: TRBJ2-5
abundance: NA
v_gene: TRBV7-9
d_gene: TRBD1
CDR3aa: CASSPGQAKGETQYF
CDR3nt: TGTGCCAGCAGCCCCGGACAGGCTAAAGGGGAGACCCAGTACTTC

j_gene: TRBJ1-2
abundance: NA
v_gene: TRBV7-8
d_gene: NA
CDR3aa: CASSLWQGDYTF
CDR3nt: TGTGCCAGCAGCTTGTGGCAGGGTGACTACACCTTC

j_gene: TRBJ2-1
abundance: NA
v_gene: TRBV27
d_gene: TRBD2
CDR3aa: CATKKRGDYNEQFF
CDR3nt: TGTGCCACTAAGAAGCGGGGGGACTACAATGAGCAGTTCTTC

j_gene: TRBJ1-5
abundance: NA
v_gene: TRBV7-9
d_gene: NA
CDR3aa: CASGRDAGPQHF
CDR3nt: TGTGCCAGCGGGCGAGATGCTGGGCCCCAGCATTTT

j_gene: TRBJ1-2
abundance: once
v_gene: TRBV9
d_gene: NA
CDR3aa: CASSPRGGAYGYGYTF
CDR3nt: TGTGCCAGCAGCCCCCGGGGGGGGGCTTACGGCTATGGCTACACCTTC